The 32 T cell receptor beta chains below all came from one sample that was sequenced in a study of cytomegalovirus exposure and HLA in healthy donors. The PCR was carried out with 60 Vbeta primers and 13 Jbeta primers. The table came from immunoSEQ multiplex PCR; TCRdb's copy has only in-frame clones and leaves some out. The table for this sample gives around 70,000 clones. The sample taken for sequencing was PBMCs. The receptors originated from a female donor in good health and CMV-seropositive.

The chain couples TRBV11-2 to TRBJ2-7, with 9 bases lining up with TRBD2. Trimming removed 4 bases from V and 4 bases from J; junction bases left unmatched: 8. Per germline, CDR1 SGHAT and CDR2 FQNNGV. This CDR3 has 15 amino acids. CDR3 nucleotide sequence: TGTGCCAGCAGCTGGGGAGGGACTAGCCTTTACGAGCAGTACTTC. This encodes CASSWGGTSLYEQYF. Full variable domain (outside the CDR3, taken from reference TRBV11-2 and TRBJ2-7): EAGVAQSPRYKIIEKRQSVAFWCNPISGHATLYWYQQILGQGPKLLIQFQNNGVVDDSQLPKDRFSAERLKGVDSTLKIQPAKLEDSAVYLCASSWGGTSLYEQYFGPGTRLTVT.

The chain uses TRBV29-1 and TRBJ2-7; TRBD1 agrees at 8 bases. The CDR3 spans 13 residues. The germline V gene encodes CDR1 SQVTM and CDR2 ANQGSEA. Germline trimming cut 4 bases from V and 3 bases from J; bases unmatched to any gene: 5. The CDR3 here is CSVADRAGYEQYF. In DNA form, the CDR3 reads TGCAGCGTTGCGGACAGGGCTGGCTACGAGCAGTACTTC.

The rearrangement links TRBV6-5 to TRBJ2-2, with 7 positions matching TRBD1. After removal of 6 bases from V and 7 bases from J, the junction contained 11 bases not matched to a gene. The CDR3 runs to 15 residues. The germline V gene encodes CDR1 MNHEY and CDR2 SVGAGI. CDR3 sequence: CASSRETGHGGELFF. The DNA for the CDR3 is TGTGCCAGCAGCCGAGAGACAGGGCACGGCGGGGAGCTGTTTTTT.

The rearrangement uses TRBV2 and TRBJ1-1; 7 nucleotides align to TRBD1. Germline CDR1 and CDR2: SNHLY and FYNNEI. This CDR3 is 15 amino acids long. The V gene end was trimmed by 4 bases and the J gene end by 0 bases; junction bases not matched to a gene: 5. The CDR3 reads CASSVQGFLNTEAFF. The CDR3 DNA sequence: TGTGCCAGCAGTGTACAGGGGTTTCTGAACACTGAAGCTTTCTTT. Together with reference TRBV2 and TRBJ1-1, the CDR3 gives the full variable domain: EPEVTQTPSHQVTQMGQEVILRCVPISNHLYFYWYRQILGQKVEFLVSFYNNEISEKSEIFDDQFSVERPDGSNFTLKIRSTKLEDSAMYFCASSVQGFLNTEAFFGQGTRLTVV.

This chain connects TRBV7-2 to TRBJ2-7, with 7 bases identical to TRBD1. CDR3 length equals 14 residues. Germline values: CDR1 SGHTA, CDR2 FQGNSA. The trim removed 4 bases at V and 6 bases at J, leaving 9 bases unmatched. The CDR3 loop is CASSSQGQNGEQYF. The CDR3 nucleotides read TGTGCCAGCAGCTCACAGGGGCAGAATGGCGAGCAGTACTTC. Full variable domain (missing parts from reference TRBV7-2 and TRBJ2-7): GAGVSQSPSNKVTEKGKDVELRCDPISGHTALYWYRQSLGQGLEFLIYFQGNSAPDKSGLPSDRFSAERTGGSVSTLTIQRTQQEDSAVYLCASSSQGQNGEQYFGPGTRLTVT.

The V call is TRBV2, the J call TRBJ1-2, with 8 bases that match TRBD1. This CDR3 region has 14 residues. The germline V gene encodes CDR1 SNHLY and CDR2 FYNNEI. The V and J ends lost 6 bases and 8 bases, in that order; junction bases with no gene match: 11. The CDR3: CASSQFPGQAGYTF. CDR3 coding DNA: TGTGCCAGCAGCCAGTTCCCGGGACAGGCAGGCTACACCTTC.

The chain couples TRBV6-5 to TRBJ1-2; 9 nucleotides agree with TRBD1. Germline V gene sequence: CDR1 MNHEY, CDR2 SVGAGI. V lost 6 bases to trimming and J lost 4 bases; unmatched junction nucleotides: 6. The CDR3 sequence is 14 residues long. The CDR3 DNA sequence: TGTGCCAGCAGAGACACAGGGGGCGGCTATGGCTACACCTTC. It encodes CASRDTGGGYGYTF.

The chain uses TRBV9 and TRBJ2-1, with TRBD2 matching 9 bases. CDR3 length: 16 amino acids. Germline CDR1 and CDR2: SGDLS and YYNGEE. V shed 0 bases and J 5 bases; nucleotides not matched to a gene: 6. For the CDR3, the DNA is TGTGCCAGCAGCGTAGGACTAGCGGTTGTTAACAATGAGCAGTTCTTC. Protein sequence: CASSVGLAVVNNEQFF. Together with reference TRBV9 and TRBJ2-1, the CDR3 gives the full variable domain: DSGVTQTPKHLITATGQRVTLRCSPRSGDLSVYWYQQSLDQGLQFLIQYYNGEERAKGNILERFSAQQFPDLHSELNLSSLELGDSALYFCASSVGLAVVNNEQFFGPGTRLTVL.

The CDR3 spells CASSPRNGETEAFF. DNA of the CDR3: TGTGCCAGCTCACCAAGGAATGGAGAGACTGAAGCTTTCTTT. This chain joins TRBV18 and TRBJ1-1, with unresolved D. V lost 2 bases and J 5 bases, leaving 12 bases between the germline ends. The CDR3 contains 14 residues. In germline, CDR1 is KGHSH, CDR2 LQKENI.

The chain employs TRBV5-5 and TRBJ1-2, with D unresolved. The CDR3 is made up of 11 amino acids. Trimming shortened V by 3 bases and J by 8 bases, and 8 bases separated the two germline ends. Germline V gene sequence: CDR1 SGHKS, CDR2 YYEKEE (reference sequence). CDR3: CASSSIQGYTF. CDR3 coding DNA: TGTGCCAGCAGCTCGATTCAGGGCTACACCTTC.

The chain links TRBV4-1 to TRBJ2-7, with 10 positions matching TRBD2. The CDR3 runs 15 residues. Germline V lookup: CDR1 MGHRA, CDR2 YSYEKL. Trimming at V came to 4 bases and at J to 2 bases, leaving 5 bases not matched to a gene. CDR3 region: CASSPKREGAYEQYF. CDR3 nucleotides: TGCGCCAGCAGCCCCAAGCGGGAGGGAGCCTACGAGCAGTACTTC.

The chain employs TRBV6-1 and TRBJ1-2; 12 bases map to TRBD1. CDR1 MNHNS and CDR2 SASEGT come from the germline V gene. There are 15 residues in the CDR3. The junction had 6 bases not matched to a gene; V was cut back by 5 bases and J by 5 bases. The CDR3 loop is CASSNRDRGQYGYTF. CDR3 DNA: TGTGCCAGCAGTAACCGGGACAGGGGGCAGTATGGCTACACCTTC.

This chain links TRBV19 with TRBJ2-5, with TRBD2 matching 11 bases. CDR1 LNHDA and CDR2 SQIVND come from the germline V gene (reference sequence). Trimming cost V 5 bases and J 4 bases; bases outside gene matches: 9. The CDR3 extends over 16 amino acids. CDR3 protein: CASSRNSGRAIETQYF. For the CDR3, the DNA is TGTGCCAGTAGTCGAAATAGCGGGAGGGCCATAGAGACCCAGTACTTC.

This sequence joins TRBV11-2 and TRBJ1-1; TRBD1 agrees at 7 bases. J gave up 10 bases and V 4 bases, and 9 bases lay outside the gene matches. CDR1 is SGHAT and CDR2 is FQNNGV in the germline V gene. There are 13 residues in the CDR3. The CDR3 sequence is CASSSDRQGAAFF. DNA for the CDR3: TGTGCCAGCAGCTCCGACAGACAGGGTGCAGCTTTCTTT.

The genes are TRBV25-1 and TRBJ2-7; 10 nucleotides line up with TRBD1. The trim removed 1 base at V and 2 bases at J, leaving 2 bases unmatched. This CDR3 has 15 residues. Looked up from germline, CDR1 is MGHDK and CDR2 is SYGVNS. CDR3 nucleotides: TGTGCCAGCAGTGAATTAGGGACAGGGGCCTACGAGCAGTACTTC. Translation gives CASSELGTGAYEQYF.

The chain couples TRBV4-1 to TRBJ2-1; 9 positions agree with TRBD1. Germline-derived CDR1 and CDR2 are MGHRA and YSYEKL. V trimming: 4 bases; J trimming: 5 bases; junction bases outside the gene matches: 6. The CDR3 spans 15 residues. The CDR3 DNA reads as TGCGCCAGCAGCCGGACCGGGACAGGGAACAATGAGCAGTTCTTC. This codes for CASSRTGTGNNEQFF.

The chain combines TRBV2 with TRBJ2-5; D is ambiguous. Trimming pared 3 bases from V and 13 bases from J, leaving 12 bases between. In germline, CDR1 is SNHLY, CDR2 FYNNEI. The CDR3 spans 11 residues. DNA for the CDR3: TGTGCCAGCAGTGACGAGAGTCCTTGGTACTTC. This sequence encodes CASSDESPWYF.

On this clone: One end of the junction varies from germline; a read error may be responsible. The chain recombines TRBV15 with TRBJ2-7; a possible D gene is TRBD1 (5 bases). CDR3 length equals 15 residues. Germline V gives CDR1 LNHNV, CDR2 YYDKDF (reference sequence). As DNA, the CDR3 is TGTGCCACCAGCAGAGATCGTGGCAGGGCCTACGGGCAGTACTTC. Translated, it gives CATSRDRGRAYGQYF.

The gene calls are TRBV6-5 and TRBJ2-1; 13 bases map to TRBD2. V lost 6 bases to trimming and J lost 5 bases; unmatched junction nucleotides: 4. Germline values: CDR1 MNHEY, CDR2 SVGAGI. The CDR3 covers 15 residues. CDR3 region: CASRLAGGLDNEQFF. Here the CDR3 DNA reads TGTGCCAGCAGACTAGCGGGGGGGCTCGACAATGAGCAGTTCTTC.

This chain uses TRBV19 with TRBJ2-7; no reliable D call. Germline CDR1 reads LNHDA; CDR2 reads SQIVND (reference sequence). This CDR3 contains 14 residues. The germline V and J ends were trimmed by 4 bases and 0 bases, with 10 bases remaining between them. This chain's CDR3 is CASSTDADSYEQYF. CDR3 sequence (DNA): TGTGCCAGTAGTACCGACGCGGACTCCTACGAGCAGTACTTC.

This chain uses TRBV19 with TRBJ2-7, with D hard to call. The germline CDR1 and CDR2 sequences are LNHDA and SQIVND (reference sequence). V was cut by 5 bases and J by 0 bases, with 8 bases left in between. This CDR3 is built from 13 residues. CDR3 amino acids: CASSGPGSYEQYF. The CDR3, as DNA: TGTGCCAGTAGTGGTCCAGGCTCCTACGAGCAGTACTTC.

V and J are TRBV7-9 and TRBJ1-1, with no clear D. The length of the CDR3 is 11 residues. V lost 5 bases and J 7 bases, leaving 8 bases between the germline ends. Germline assignment: CDR1 SEHNR and CDR2 FQNEAQ (reference sequence). The CDR3 loop reads CASSPRFEAFF. CDR3 nucleotide sequence: TGTGCCAGCAGCCCACGGTTTGAAGCTTTCTTT.

The chain joins TRBV5-1 to TRBJ2-1; TRBD2 aligns across 8 bases. CDR3 size: 18 residues. V was clipped by 2 bases and J by 8 bases; unmatched bases: 18. The germline CDR1 and CDR2 sequences are SGHRS and YFSETQ. Here the CDR3 DNA reads TGCGCCAGCAGCTTCGGAAGTTGGGAGCGGGGGCGCCAGGATGAGCAGTTCTTC. It encodes CASSFGSWERGRQDEQFF.

The V and J genes are TRBV12-5 and TRBJ1-2; D perhaps matches TRBD1 (5 bases). Trimming took off 2 bases at V and 2 bases at J, with 12 bases between the two ends. The CDR3 has 15 residues. From germline, CDR1 is LGHNT and CDR2 FRNRAP. The CDR3 DNA reads as TGTGCTAGTGGTTTGTACCAGGGTGGGAACTATGGCTACACCTTC. This gives the protein CASGLYQGGNYGYTF.

The rearrangement links TRBV6-6 to TRBJ2-7; 8 nucleotides line up with TRBD1. CDR1 and CDR2 (germline): MNHNY, SVGAGI (reference sequence). The CDR3 is 14 residues long. J lost 2 bases, V lost 2 bases, and 2 bases had no gene match. CDR3 sequence reads: CASSYGTGAYEQYF. CDR3 bases: TGTGCCAGCAGTTACGGGACAGGCGCCTACGAGCAGTACTTC.

The chain uses TRBV29-1 and TRBJ1-1, with no clear D. The germline gives CDR1 SQVTM, CDR2 ANQGSEA. The CDR3 extends over 12 amino acids. V lost 4 bases, J lost 4 bases, and 10 bases lay in between. CDR3 bases: TGCAGCGTTGGGTTTCGCAGCACTGAAGCTTTCTTT. Protein product: CSVGFRSTEAFF.

Details on this clone: The junction differs from germline at one of its ends, possibly a read error. The identical CDR3 is also encoded by other nucleotide sequences in the sample. This chain joins TRBV5-6 and TRBJ2-6, with D perhaps TRBD1 (5 bases). The germline CDR1 and CDR2 sequences are SGHDT and YYEEEE. CDR3 length: 15 amino acids. For the CDR3, the DNA is TGTGCCAGCAGCTTCGACATCTCTGGGGCCAACGTCCTAACTTTC. Translating gives CASSFDISGANVLTF. The whole variable domain, filled in from reference TRBV5-6 and TRBJ2-6, reads DAGVTQSPTHLIKTRGQQVTLRCSPKSGHDTVSWYQQALGQGPQFIFQYYEEEERQRGNFPDRFSGHQFPNYSSELNVNALLLGDSALYLCASSFDISGANVLTFGAGSRLTVL.

V gene TRBV10-1 combines with J gene TRBJ2-2; D is possibly TRBD2 (5 bases). Germline lookup yields CDR1 WNHNN and CDR2 SYGVQD (reference sequence). V was shortened by 7 bases and J by 6 bases, with 18 bases between the two germline ends. The CDR3 runs to 15 residues. CDR3 coding DNA: TGCGCCAGCAATGGGGATTACAAGGAGGCCGGGGAGCTGTTTTTT. It specifies CASNGDYKEAGELFF.

The chain joins TRBV13 to TRBJ2-7; 7 bases align to TRBD1. V was clipped by 4 bases and J by 2 bases; unmatched bases: 8. This CDR3 region has 15 residues. CDR1 is PRHDT, CDR2 FYEKMQ, per germline (reference sequence). CDR3 protein: CASSSRRDRAYEQYF. The DNA of the CDR3 is TGTGCCAGCAGCTCCCGCCGGGACAGAGCCTACGAGCAGTACTTC.

The chain has TRBV19 and TRBJ2-7; D possibly corresponds to TRBD1 (5 bases). V was shortened by 5 bases and J by 3 bases, with 17 bases between the two germline ends. The germline CDR1 and CDR2 sequences are LNHDA and SQIVND (reference sequence). This CDR3 is built from 15 residues. The CDR3 DNA follows: TGTGCCAGTAGTCACCCGAGTCAGGGAAGCTACGAGCAGTACTTC. It specifies CASSHPSQGSYEQYF. Using reference TRBV19 and TRBJ2-7 for the parts outside the CDR3, the full variable domain is DGGITQSPKYLFRKEGQNVTLSCEQNLNHDAMYWYRQDPGQGLRLIYYSQIVNDFQKGDIAEGYSVSREKKESFPLTVTSAQKNPTAFYLCASSHPSQGSYEQYFGPGTRLTVT.

The chain uses TRBV9 and TRBJ2-3, with 12 bases lining up with TRBD2. This CDR3 region has 16 residues. J gave up 5 bases and V 0 bases, and 4 bases lay outside the gene matches. The germline gives CDR1 SGDLS, CDR2 YYNGEE. CDR3 sequence reads: CASSVDASGGGDTQYF. The CDR3 DNA reads as TGTGCCAGCAGCGTAGATGCTAGCGGGGGGGGAGATACGCAGTATTTT.

The V and J genes are TRBV7-2 and TRBJ2-7; D remains ambiguous. This CDR3 is 15 amino acids long. The ends were cut back, 2 bases at V and 2 bases at J, with 13 bases in the middle. Per germline, CDR1 SGHTA and CDR2 FQGNSA. This chain's CDR3 is CASSLSTVSAYEQYF. The CDR3 nucleotides are TGTGCCAGCAGCTTATCCACGGTAAGCGCCTACGAGCAGTACTTC.